This is a list of T cell receptor beta chains from one sample in a study of blood T cell repertoires in COVID-19. Only in-frame clones appear in the TCRdb table, and some are missing; sequencing was by immunoSEQ multiplex PCR. The table shows some 100,000 clones, with around 88% occurring only once. Sequenced sample: peripheral blood. All receptors come from a man aged 45 to 65 with COVID-19, enrolled during active disease. The CDR3 runs from the conserved cysteine through the conserved F or W. D genes are given only for firm matches. Clone size is given for some rows only: seen once, a few or many times, or a class if the clone is expanded.

v_call	j_call	d_call	clone_size	cdr3_aa	cdr3_nt
TRBV5-5	TRBJ1-4	NA	NA	CASGTGIRGEKLFF	TGTGCCAGCGGCACAGGGATTCGGGGTGAAAAACTGTTTTTT
TRBV14	TRBJ2-2	NA	NA	CASSQEGHITGELFF	TGTGCCAGCAGCCAAGAGGGACACATCACCGGGGAGCTGTTTTTT
TRBV20-1	TRBJ2-7	NA	NA	CSARLRYEQYF	TGCAGTGCTAGACTGCGCTACGAGCAGTACTTC
TRBV21-1	TRBJ2-7	NA	few	CASTSPGLASSGLYEQYF	TGTGCCAGCACCTCACCGGGACTAGCTTCATCGGGGCTCTACGAGCAGTACTTC
TRBV5-4	TRBJ2-2	NA	NA	CASSFLHGNTGELFF	TGTGCCAGCAGCTTTTTGCACGGGAACACCGGGGAGCTGTTTTTT
TRBV6-5	TRBJ2-7	TRBD1	NA	CASSRDRAYEQYF	TGTGCCAGCAGCCGGGACAGAGCCTACGAGCAGTACTTC
TRBV5-6	TRBJ1-1	TRBD1	NA	CASRDRQNTEAFF	TGTGCCAGCCGGGACAGGCAGAACACTGAAGCTTTCTTT
TRBV3-1/TRBV3-2	TRBJ2-4	TRBD1	NA	CASSQGQGNGLYF	TGTGCCAGCAGCCAAGGACAGGGGAACGGTCTGTACTTC
TRBV5-1	TRBJ1-2	NA	NA	CASRSGEGNYGYTF	TGCGCCAGCAGGTCCGGGGAAGGTAACTATGGCTACACCTTC
TRBV19	TRBJ1-2	TRBD1	NA	CASSMPGQGIYGYTF	TGTGCCAGTAGTATGCCGGGACAGGGAATCTATGGCTACACCTTC
TRBV5-5	TRBJ1-3	NA	NA	CASSARLSGNTIYF	TGTGCCAGCAGTGCTCGACTTAGCGGAAACACCATATATTTT
TRBV4-1	TRBJ2-1	TRBD2	NA	CASSEPSGGMYNEQFF	TGCGCCAGCAGCGAGCCTAGCGGGGGAATGTACAATGAGCAGTTCTTC
TRBV5-1	TRBJ1-4	NA	NA	CASSPGTLRRTTNEKLFF	TGCGCCAGCAGCCCCGGTACCTTAAGGAGGACAACTAATGAAAAACTGTTTTTT
TRBV5-1	TRBJ2-5	NA	NA	CASSGPGQQETQYF	TGCGCCAGCAGCGGACCGGGACAACAAGAGACCCAGTACTTC
TRBV3-1/TRBV3-2	TRBJ2-5	NA	NA	CASSQETTRNQETQYF	TGTGCCAGCAGCCAAGAAACGACTAGGAACCAAGAGACCCAGTACTTC
TRBV19	TRBJ2-7	NA	NA	CASSISQGNFIGAYEQYF	TGTGCCAGTAGCATATCACAGGGTAACTTTATCGGGGCCTACGAGCAGTACTTC
TRBV5-5	TRBJ1-3	TRBD1	NA	CASSFGQGPNTIYF	TGTGCCAGCAGCTTTGGACAGGGTCCAAACACCATATATTTT
TRBV4-1	TRBJ1-5	TRBD1	few	CASSQTGTVSNQPQHF	TGCGCCAGCAGCCAAACCGGGACAGTAAGCAATCAGCCCCAGCATTTT
TRBV4-1	TRBJ2-2	NA	NA	CASSQGGVKATGTGELFF	TGCGCCAGCAGCCAAGGCGGGGTTAAGGCGACGGGAACCGGGGAGCTGTTTTTT
TRBV30	TRBJ1-5	NA	NA	CAWSVQGRNQPQHF	TGTGCCTGGAGTGTACAGGGACGGAATCAGCCCCAGCATTTT
TRBV25-1	TRBJ2-7	TRBD2	NA	CASTGTSGPYEQYF	TGTGCCAGCACTGGGACTAGCGGTCCCTACGAGCAGTACTTC
TRBV3-1/TRBV3-2	TRBJ1-5	NA	NA	CASSTSSQPQHF	TGTGCCAGCAGCACTAGTAGTCAGCCCCAGCATTTT
TRBV4-2	TRBJ2-7	NA	NA	CASSQVLAVEQYF	TGTGCCAGCAGCCAAGTCCTAGCCGTCGAGCAGTACTTC
TRBV4-1	TRBJ1-4	NA	NA	CASSQEGGGGSATNEKLFF	TGCGCCAGCAGCCAAGAAGGAGGCGGGGGTTCGGCAACTAATGAAAAACTGTTTTTT
TRBV7-9	TRBJ2-7	NA	NA	CASSPRGSYEQYF	TGTGCCAGCAGTCCCCGGGGATCCTACGAGCAGTACTTC
TRBV30	TRBJ1-1	NA	NA	CAWGGPMNTEAFF	TGTGCCTGGGGAGGGCCCATGAACACTGAAGCTTTCTTT
TRBV5-6	TRBJ1-2	TRBD1	NA	CASSLVAGGNGGYTF	TGTGCCAGCAGCTTGGTAGCAGGGGGAAACGGTGGCTACACCTTC
TRBV5-1	TRBJ1-6	NA	NA	CASSYGGEKNSPLHF	TGCGCCAGCAGCTATGGAGGGGAGAAAAATTCACCCCTCCACTTT
TRBV28	TRBJ2-7	NA	NA	CASREGRISHEQYF	TGTGCCAGCCGCGAGGGGAGGATCTCCCACGAGCAGTACTTC
TRBV7-9	TRBJ2-5	NA	NA	CAGVDTLYQETQYF	TGTGCCGGCGTCGACACTCTGTACCAAGAGACCCAGTACTTC
TRBV24-1	TRBJ2-5	NA	NA	CATSEPAGVKETQYF	TGTGCCACCAGTGAACCCGCAGGGGTAAAAGAGACCCAGTACTTC
TRBV5-1	TRBJ1-6	TRBD1	NA	CASSLEGQGRGNSPLHF	TGCGCCAGCAGCTTGGAGGGACAGGGGAGAGGAAATTCACCCCTCCACTTT
TRBV7-3	TRBJ2-2	NA	NA	CASSLNPGTTSTGELFF	TGTGCCAGCAGCTTAAATCCAGGAACCACCTCCACCGGGGAGCTGTTTTTT
TRBV7-2	TRBJ2-7	TRBD1	NA	CASSLDGTGRYEQYF	TGTGCCAGCAGCCTCGACGGGACAGGGCGCTACGAGCAGTACTTC
TRBV10-3	TRBJ2-1	NA	NA	CAISQDRDEQFF	TGTGCCATCAGTCAAGACAGAGACGAGCAGTTCTTC
TRBV11-2	TRBJ1-5	NA	NA	CASSLDFGGGIANQPQHF	TGTGCCAGCAGCTTAGATTTCGGGGGGGGTATAGCAAATCAGCCCCAGCATTTT
TRBV19	TRBJ2-7	TRBD1	NA	CASSISPGTGENEQYF	TGTGCCAGTAGTATATCCCCCGGGACAGGGGAGAACGAGCAGTACTTC
TRBV7-2	TRBJ1-6	NA	NA	CASSLPPGTNSPLHF	TGTGCCAGCAGCTTACCTCCGGGAACAAATTCACCCCTCCACTTT
TRBV7-6	TRBJ2-1	NA	once	CASSLEGHSSSYNEQFF	TGTGCCAGCAGCTTAGAAGGACACTCAAGCTCCTACAATGAGCAGTTCTTC
TRBV5-5	TRBJ2-7	NA	NA	CASSLRGGARGFEQYF	TGTGCCAGCAGCCTACGAGGCGGGGCAAGAGGGTTCGAGCAGTACTTC
TRBV15	TRBJ2-2	NA	NA	CATSRDYNTGELFF	TGTGCCACCAGCAGGGACTATAACACCGGGGAGCTGTTTTTT
TRBV5-1	TRBJ1-3	NA	few	CASSLSPTGNTIYF	TGCGCCAGCAGCTTGTCCCCCACTGGAAACACCATATATTTT
TRBV5-1	TRBJ1-2	TRBD1	NA	CASSSGAGGYYGYTF	TGCGCCAGCAGCTCGGGGGCAGGGGGTTACTATGGCTACACCTTC
TRBV7-8	TRBJ2-5	TRBD1	NA	CASSPPGQPQETQYF	TGTGCCAGCAGCCCCCCGGGACAGCCCCAAGAGACCCAGTACTTC
TRBV6-2/TRBV6-3	TRBJ2-1	TRBD2	few	CASSYALAGGSHYLNEQFF	TGTGCCAGCAGTTACGCACTAGCGGGGGGTTCCCATTATTTAAATGAGCAGTTCTTC
TRBV7-8	TRBJ1-2	TRBD1	NA	CASSPRTGGDYGYTF	TGTGCCAGCAGCCCGCGGACAGGGGGCGACTATGGCTACACCTTC
TRBV7-2	TRBJ2-2	NA	NA	CASSLGPMNTGELFF	TGTGCCAGCAGCTTAGGGCCGATGAACACCGGGGAGCTGTTTTTT
TRBV4-1	TRBJ1-6	NA	NA	CASSRKHGQGLPNSPLHF	TGCGCCAGCAGCCGCAAGCACGGACAAGGCCTCCCTAATTCACCCCTCCACTTT
TRBV7-3	TRBJ1-5	NA	NA	CASWGVPQHF	TGTGCCAGCTGGGGAGTCCCCCAGCATTTT
TRBV9	TRBJ2-3	NA	NA	CASSVNQGHTQYF	TGTGCCAGCAGCGTCAATCAGGGGCATACGCAGTATTTT
TRBV29-1	TRBJ1-2	NA	NA	CSVDWGNGYTF	TGCAGCGTTGATTGGGGCAATGGCTACACCTTC
TRBV6-5	TRBJ1-5	TRBD1	NA	CASSRTGGQPQHF	TGTGCCAGCAGTCGGACAGGGGGTCAGCCCCAGCATTTT
TRBV7-8	TRBJ2-1	TRBD2	NA	CASSLERLAGNNEQFF	TGTGCCAGCAGCTTAGAGAGACTAGCCGGGAACAATGAGCAGTTCTTC
TRBV9	TRBJ1-3	TRBD1	once	CASSKTGTGAGNTIYF	TGTGCCAGCAGTAAAACCGGGACAGGGGCCGGAAACACCATATATTTT
TRBV5-6	TRBJ2-7	TRBD2	NA	CASSLEGLAGGEQYF	TGTGCCAGCAGCTTGGAAGGACTAGCGGGGGGCGAGCAGTACTTC
TRBV5-1	TRBJ1-2	NA	once	CASSSDRPREYGYTF	TGCGCCAGCAGCTCGGACAGACCCAGGGAGTATGGCTACACCTTC
TRBV29-1	TRBJ2-3	TRBD2	NA	CSVEDRSGGADTQYF	TGCAGCGTTGAAGATCGTAGCGGGGGGGCGGATACGCAGTATTTT
TRBV18	TRBJ2-7	NA	NA	CASTLEATYEQYF	TGTGCCAGCACCCTGGAGGCGACCTACGAGCAGTACTTC
TRBV3-1/TRBV3-2	TRBJ1-5	TRBD1	once	CASSQTGWDQPQHF	TGTGCCAGCAGCCAGACAGGGTGGGATCAGCCCCAGCATTTT
TRBV11-2	TRBJ1-6	TRBD1	NA	CASSLADRGERNSPLHF	TGTGCCAGCAGCTTAGCTGACAGGGGTGAGCGGAATTCACCCCTCCACTTT